The rows below give T cell receptor beta chains drawn from one sample of a study of blood T cell repertoires in COVID-19. Using immunoSEQ multiplex PCR, the repertoire was profiled, and TCRdb retains in-frame clones only, with some absent. The top ten clones hold 1.5% to 2% of a sample with around 250,000 clones, around 86% of them seen once. Sequencing was done on a sample of peripheral blood. These receptors were obtained from a woman aged 60 to 75 who had recovered from COVID-19. CDR3s leave out the opening cysteine and the closing phenylalanine or tryptophan.

len,j_gene,v_gene,CDR3aa
12,TRBJ1-4,TRBV5-1,ASSLAGSEEKLF
12,TRBJ1-2,TRBV5-4,ASSSLTGDYGYT
13,TRBJ2-7,TRBV5-6,ASSLPSGGRYEQY
13,TRBJ2-7,TRBV6-1,ASSESGGRGSEQY
13,TRBJ1-1,TRBV19,ASSIRGYQGTEAF
12,TRBJ1-1,TRBV9,ASSVGGMNTEAF
13,TRBJ2-3,TRBV4-3,ASSHSGTGTDTQY
13,TRBJ2-3,TRBV28,ASSYMSGGTDTQY
14,TRBJ2-1,TRBV27,ASSLGLAGGINEQF
12,TRBJ1-6,TRBV25-1,ASSGTPYNSPLH
12,TRBJ2-5,TRBV19,ASSSGTSGGTQY
13,TRBJ2-1,TRBV7-9,ASSLKDRGFDEQF
14,TRBJ1-2,TRBV5-4,ASSSPSGQVNYGYT
13,TRBJ2-2,TRBV9,ASSVYSQDTGELF
14,TRBJ2-7,TRBV5-1,ASSLVGGGAIYEQY
11,TRBJ1-5,TRBV6-6,ASSQHSNQPQH
10,TRBJ1-1,TRBV28,ASSLFPRGAF
12,TRBJ2-7,TRBV6-5,ASSQGLVSYEQY
11,TRBJ2-7,TRBV5-4,ASSFRDSYEQY
10,TRBJ1-1,TRBV19,ASSTQNTEAF
13,TRBJ1-5,TRBV5-8,ASSLGTHSNQPQH
13,TRBJ1-3,TRBV4-1,ASSPPQGPGNTIY
12,TRBJ1-2,TRBV5-1,ASSLIRVDYGYT
12,TRBJ2-7,TRBV18,ASSPSSRDSEQY
13,TRBJ1-6,TRBV5-8,ASSLLRTGVPPLH
13,TRBJ1-2,TRBV28,ASTPGGQGGYGYT
14,TRBJ2-7,TRBV19,ASSIGPRAGSYEQY
12,TRBJ1-2,TRBV19,ASNPDGKGYGYT
16,TRBJ2-1,TRBV27,ASSSLFRPAGGNNEQF
11,TRBJ1-4,TRBV12-3/TRBV12-4,ASSIRQGEKLF
13,TRBJ1-6,TRBV16,ASSPGDRTNSPLH
11,TRBJ2-7,TRBV10-3,AISRDSSYEQY
17,TRBJ2-5,TRBV9,ASSATGQRSRGLRETQY